This TCR beta chain derives from a study of Ad26.COV2.S vaccination and SARS-CoV-2 variants. Study at large: The COV1001 Ad26.COV2.S trial arm included the donor. Participants got Ad26.COV2.S intramuscularly, once or twice 56 days apart. Study results and limitations: The study found similar non-spike TCR breadth in vaccine and placebo recipients.

Sequencing used immunoSEQ multiplex PCR; TCRdb keeps in-frame clones, though not all of them. The sample consists of around 450,000 clones, 90% of them appearing once. The treatment: some 19 received Ad26.COV2.S at low or high dose, single or two shots; several received placebo; per-sample allocation not given. Sampling was performed 63 days after the first vaccine or placebo injection. The vaccine delivered Wuhan-strain SARS-CoV-2 spike through an Ad26 vector. This clone was counted once. Its antigen is currently unknown. The receptor's source is a person aged 18-65 years who received the Ad26.COV2.S COVID-19 vaccine or a placebo. The sequencing here drew on peripheral blood, taken in a trial of Ad26.COV2.S vaccine versus placebo.

CDR3: CASSLSSREQFF. DNA for the CDR3: TGTGCCAGCAGTTTATCATCGCGCGAGCAGTTCTTC. The chain couples TRBV6-2 or TRBV6-3 to TRBJ2-1; D is undetermined. V shed 4 bases and J shed 10 bases, with 11 bases lying between them. CDR1 and CDR2 from the germline V gene are MNHEY and SVGEGT. The CDR3 is made up of 12 amino acids.